Each of the 29 T cell receptor beta chains below was sequenced from the same sample in a study of human T cells and chemical hapten exposure. TCRdb analysed the RACE reads with MiXCR anew, one entry per CDR3 protein. This table has some 87,000 distinct CDR3 sequences, about 9.4% appearing once. Time point noted: patch test 1, 2 weeks after DPC sensitization. As for treatment: therapeutic diphenylcyclopropenone sensitization with weekly scalp DPC. Sequences were derived from whole blood, sampled in connection with sensitization to the hapten diphenylcyclopropenone (DPC). These TCRs come from a woman in her forties or fifties with alopecia areata. Some clones in this sample may be carry-over from other donors' samples.

This clonotype turned up a few times. The V gene is TRBV20-1, the J gene TRBJ1-5; unclear D gene. CDR1 is DFQATT, CDR2 SNEGSKA, per germline (reference sequence). This CDR3 spans 14 amino acids. V was trimmed by 1 base and J by 0 bases, leaving 7 bases between them. CDR3 coding DNA: TGCAGTGCTAGAGCACCAGGTAGCAATCAGCCCCAGCATTTT. This translates into CSARAPGSNQPQHF.

This clonotype has more than one count but fewer than ten. V and J are TRBV19 and TRBJ1-5, with 8 bases aligning to TRBD1. This CDR3 comprises 15 residues. V shed 6 bases, J shed 1 base, and the junction held 5 bases outside the gene matches. Germline lookup yields CDR1 LNHDA and CDR2 SQIVND (reference sequence). CDR3 protein: CASRLDRGSNQPQHF. The CDR3 DNA sequence: TGTGCCAGTAGACTCGACAGGGGAAGCAATCAGCCCCAGCATTTT. Supplemented by reference TRBV19 and TRBJ1-5, the full variable domain reads DGGITQSPKYLFRKEGQNVTLSCEQNLNHDAMYWYRQDPGQGLRLIYYSQIVNDFQKGDIAEGYSVSREKKESFPLTVTSAQKNPTAFYLCASRLDRGSNQPQHFGDGTRLSIL.

The rearrangement links TRBV20-1 to TRBJ2-2; the match to TRBD1 covers 10 bases. Germline trimming cut 3 bases from V and 4 bases from J; bases unmatched to any gene: 5. This CDR3 is 15 amino acids long. Germline loops: CDR1 DFQATT, CDR2 SNEGSKA (reference sequence). The CDR3 DNA follows: TGCAGTGCTAGTAGACAGGGGGCGAGCACCGGGGAGCTGTTTTTT. This codes for CSASRQGASTGELFF.

Only a few counts were recorded for this clonotype. The chain uses TRBV11-3 and TRBJ1-1, with D tentatively TRBD1 (6 bases). This CDR3 is 14 amino acids long. The ends were cut back, 4 bases at V and 2 bases at J, with 11 bases in the middle. Per germline, CDR1 SGHNT and CDR2 YENEEA. For the CDR3, the DNA is TGTGCCAGCAGCTCGGGGGGCGCAAACACTGAAGCTTTCTTT. Translated: CASSSGGANTEAFF. Supplemented by reference TRBV11-3 and TRBJ1-1, the full variable domain reads EAGVVQSPRYKIIEKKQPVAFWCNPISGHNTLYWYLQNLGQGPELLIRYENEEAVDDSQLPKDRFSAERLKGVDSTLKIQPAELGDSAVYLCASSSGGANTEAFFGQGTRLTVV.

This clonotype has only a few counts. The gene calls are TRBV7-9 and TRBJ1-1, with 7 bases that match TRBD1. Germline V lookup: CDR1 SEHNR, CDR2 FQNEAQ (reference sequence). Germline trimming cut 0 bases from V and 6 bases from J; bases unmatched to any gene: 4. This CDR3 has 14 residues. The chain's CDR3 is CASSLADRVSEAFF. DNA of the CDR3: TGTGCCAGCAGCTTAGCAGACAGGGTATCTGAAGCTTTCTTT.

The chain employs TRBV7-6 and TRBJ1-1; D is possibly TRBD1 (5 bases). Trimming cost V 1 base and J 5 bases, with 14 bases left between them. The germline CDR1 and CDR2 sequences are SGHVS and FNYEAQ. The CDR3 spans 15 residues. The CDR3 DNA reads TGTGCCAGCAGCTTAGACCCGCGGGGGGAGACTGAAGCTTTCTTT. Amino acids: CASSLDPRGETEAFF.

In this sample, this clonotype turned up a few times. The genes are TRBV5-4 and TRBJ2-4; 8 bases line up with TRBD1. V was pared by 4 bases and J by 8 bases, with 5 bases of the junction left unmatched. Germline V gives CDR1 SGHNT, CDR2 YYREEE (reference sequence). This CDR3 has 13 amino acids. The CDR3 sequence is CASSIGQGDIQYF. Here the CDR3 DNA reads TGTGCCAGCAGCATCGGACAGGGAGACATTCAGTACTTC.

This clonotype was counted between two and nine times. The V and J genes are TRBV4-3 and TRBJ1-5; D gene uncertain. V was clipped by 1 base and J by 5 bases, with 9 bases between them. This CDR3 comprises 14 residues. CDR1 is LGHNA and CDR2 is YSLEER in the germline V gene. The chain's CDR3 is CASSQGHQDQPQHF. The CDR3 coding sequence is TGCGCCAGCAGCCAAGGACACCAAGATCAGCCCCAGCATTTT.

This chain joins TRBV6-5 and TRBJ1-5; TRBD1 matches at 7 bases. J gave up 4 bases and V 6 bases, and 12 bases lay outside the gene matches. The CDR3 is made up of 16 amino acids. CDR1 is MNHEY, CDR2 SVGAGI, per germline. The CDR3 DNA follows: TGTGCCAGCAGCTTGCGACAGGGAATGAGTAATCAGCCCCAGCATTTT. It translates to CASSLRQGMSNQPQHF.

The V and J genes are TRBV29-1 and TRBJ2-1; D not certain. V lost 7 bases, J lost 7 bases, and 8 bases lay in between. The CDR3 runs 10 residues. CDR1 is SQVTM and CDR2 is ANQGSEA in the germline V gene. CDR3 nucleotides: TGCAGCGGATTTGAGAATGAGCAGTTCTTC. Translation: CSGFENEQFF.

This clonotype appeared many times. The genes are TRBV20-1 and TRBJ1-2; a weak D match, TRBD1 (5 bases). V was trimmed by 3 bases and J by 6 bases, leaving 14 bases between them. The CDR3 has 13 residues. Germline values: CDR1 DFQATT, CDR2 SNEGSKA (reference sequence). Written as DNA, the CDR3 is TGCAGTGCTAGTCTCGGACCGGGGGATGGCTACACCTTC. Encoded protein: CSASLGPGDGYTF.

This clonotype was observed a handful of times. V usage is TRBV18 and J usage is TRBJ1-2, with D perhaps TRBD1 (5 bases). Germline V gene data show CDR1 as KGHSH and CDR2 as LQKENI. V shed 2 bases and J shed 12 bases, with 16 bases lying between them. The CDR3 loop spans 13 amino acids. The CDR3 DNA is TGTGCCAGCTCACCAAGCAGGGTGGAAATAGACACCTTC. It yields the protein CASSPSRVEIDTF. The full variable domain, completed using reference TRBV18 and TRBJ1-2, is NAGVMQNPRHLVRRRGQEARLRCSPMKGHSHVYWYRQLPEEGLKFMVYLQKENIIDESGMPKERFSAEFPKEGPSILRIQQVVRGDSAAYFCASSPSRVEIDTFGSGTRLTVV.

This clonotype was observed a few times. The gene calls are TRBV2 and TRBJ2-2; D perhaps matches TRBD2 (5 bases). The length of the CDR3 is 17 residues. With 3 bases removed from V and 3 bases from J, the gap between germline ends came to 17 bases. CDR1 and CDR2 from the germline V gene are SNHLY and FYNNEI. The CDR3 region is CASSDGGSSRYTGELFF. The CDR3 nucleotides read TGTGCCAGCAGTGATGGCGGGTCTAGCAGGTACACCGGGGAGCTGTTTTTT.

This clonotype was counted between two and nine times. This chain uses TRBV5-1 with TRBJ2-3; 12 bases match TRBD2. V lost 0 bases, J lost 9 bases, and 5 bases stayed unmatched. This CDR3 comprises 15 residues. Germline V lookup: CDR1 SGHRS, CDR2 YFSETQ. CDR3 residues: CASSLDQLAGGTQYF. The CDR3 region has the DNA TGCGCCAGCAGCTTGGACCAACTAGCGGGAGGAACGCAGTATTTT.

This clonotype was picked up many times. The chain couples TRBV11-3 to TRBJ2-7, with 7 nucleotides matching TRBD1. J was trimmed by 7 bases and V by 5 bases; bases with no gene match: 11. CDR3 length: 14 residues. Germline CDR1 and CDR2: SGHNT and YENEEA. The CDR3 coding sequence is TGTGCCAGCAGCAGGAGACAGGGAACGGGAGAGCAGTACTTC. Residues: CASSRRQGTGEQYF.

This clonotype was seen a handful of times. CDR3 in DNA: TGTGCCAGCAGGTTGACTAGCGGGAACACCGGGGAGCTGTTTTTT. Protein: CASRLTSGNTGELFF. The rearrangement links TRBV12-3 or TRBV12-4 to TRBJ2-2; 9 bases are a match to TRBD2. The length of the CDR3 is 15 residues. The ends lost 6 bases at V and 1 base at J; junction bases unmatched: 3.

In its sample, this clonotype was seen many times. The chain has TRBV11-3 and TRBJ2-3; 8 nucleotides line up with TRBD2. CDR1 and CDR2 (germline): SGHNT, YENEEA. This CDR3 has 15 residues. The junction had 5 bases not matched to a gene; V was cut back by 2 bases and J by 4 bases. The CDR3 region is CASSLSASGPDTQYF. The CDR3 nucleotides read TGTGCCAGCAGCTTAAGCGCTAGCGGGCCAGATACGCAGTATTTT.

This clonotype was seen repeatedly, ten times or more. The chain has TRBV18 and TRBJ2-1, with 7 bases matching TRBD1. This CDR3 is 16 amino acids long. V lost 1 base, J lost 0 bases, and 3 bases stayed unmatched. The germline CDR1 and CDR2 sequences are KGHSH and LQKENI. The CDR3 loop reads CASSPRRQGSYNEQFF. The DNA of the CDR3 is TGTGCCAGCTCACCACGGAGACAGGGCTCCTACAATGAGCAGTTCTTC.

The chain joins TRBV21-1 to TRBJ1-1; TRBD1 is the table's D call and was not checked against the DNA. TRBV21-1 is described as a pseudogene. This CDR3 is built from 12 residues. The CDR3 DNA sequence: TGTGCCAGCAGCATGGGGGACGGACGGTCTTTCTTT. Translated: CASSMGDGRSFF.

This clonotype was observed a few times. The chain uses TRBV19 and TRBJ1-5; the D gene is possibly TRBD1 (5 bases). Deletions cut 7 bases from V and 1 base from J, with 14 bases between. CDR1 and CDR2 from the germline V gene are LNHDA and SQIVND (reference sequence). This CDR3 region has 15 residues. The CDR3 sequence is CASTLGVVSNQPQHF. The CDR3 DNA reads TGTGCCAGTACCCTGGGGGTTGTCAGCAATCAGCCCCAGCATTTT.

The genes are TRBV4-3 and TRBJ2-2; no clear D. CDR3 length equals 14 residues. Trimming cost V 3 bases and J 7 bases, with 12 bases left between them. The germline V gene has CDR1 LGHNA and CDR2 YSLEER. The CDR3 DNA reads TGCGCCAGCAGCCAGAATTCGCTGCTCGGGGAGCTGTTTTTT. It is translated as CASSQNSLLGELFF.

This clonotype was seen repeatedly, ten times or more. The rearrangement uses TRBV7-6 and TRBJ2-3; 12 nucleotides line up with TRBD2. This CDR3 has 16 amino acids. Germline V gene lookup returns CDR1 SGHVS and CDR2 FNYEAQ. Trimming at V came to 2 bases and at J to 4 bases, leaving 4 bases not matched to a gene. CDR3 in DNA: TGTGCCAGCAGCTTACGACTAGCGGGAGCAGCAGATACGCAGTATTTT. It yields the protein CASSLRLAGAADTQYF.

In this sample, this clonotype turned up many times. The chain uses TRBV2 and TRBJ2-4, with D maybe TRBD2 (6 bases). The germline V and J ends were trimmed by 8 bases and 0 bases, with 29 bases remaining between them. The CDR3 spans 20 residues. Germline CDR1 and CDR2: SNHLY and FYNNEI. The CDR3 DNA is TGTGCCAGCTGCCCGGCGGGTAGGGCGGGACCCTCACCAGCCAAAAACATTCAGTACTTC. Its translation: CASCPAGRAGPSPAKNIQYF.

This clonotype was picked up a small number of times. This chain connects TRBV29-1 to TRBJ1-4; no reliable D call. This CDR3 region has 15 residues. Germline V gene sequence: CDR1 SQVTM, CDR2 ANQGSEA. With 5 bases removed from V and 8 bases from J, the gap between germline ends came to 21 bases. The CDR3 is CSVSVLGQKEEKLFF. Here the CDR3 DNA reads TGCAGCGTTTCAGTCCTCGGCCAAAAGGAAGAAAAACTGTTTTTT.

This clonotype was picked up one time. A much more abundant neighbour one base away suggests this may be a read error. Lacking the conserved final phenylalanine or tryptophan, this CDR3 likely reflects a read error. Here the CDR3 DNA reads TGCAGTGCTAGAGCCCGCCACGCCTCCTACAATGAGCAGTTCTAC. Translating it yields CSARARHASYNEQFY. This sequence joins TRBV20-1 and TRBJ2-1; D not certain. Trimming removed 1 base at V and 0 bases at J, with 10 bases between. Germline V gene data show CDR1 as DFQATT and CDR2 as SNEGSKA (reference sequence). The CDR3 length is 15 residues.

The V call is TRBV6-5, the J call TRBJ2-5; no clear D. The germline V gene has CDR1 MNHEY and CDR2 SVGAGI. The CDR3 contains 12 residues. V lost 0 bases to trimming and J lost 6 bases, with 5 bases between them. The DNA of the CDR3 is TGTGCCAGCAGTTACTCGGGAAAGACCCAGTACTTC. This gives the protein CASSYSGKTQYF.

This clonotype was seen only a few times. The genes are TRBV5-1 and TRBJ2-2, with D perhaps matching TRBD2 (5 bases). This CDR3 region has 14 residues. V lost 7 bases and J 9 bases, leaving 19 bases between the germline ends. In germline, CDR1 is SGHRS, CDR2 YFSETQ. CDR3 sequence reads: CASGGTNSLRELFF. Here the CDR3 DNA reads TGCGCCAGCGGAGGAACAAACTCTCTCCGGGAGCTGTTTTTT. Full variable domain (missing parts from reference TRBV5-1 and TRBJ2-2): KAGVTQTPRYLIKTRGQQVTLSCSPISGHRSVSWYQQTPGQGLQFLFEYFSETQRNKGNFPGRFSGRQFSNSRSEMNVSTLELGDSALYLCASGGTNSLRELFFGEGSRLTVL.

The table lists this clonotype with a few counts. CDR3 DNA sequence: TGTGCCAGCACCCCAGCGGGGACAGGGGTCGGAAACACCATATATTTT. The encoded protein is CASTPAGTGVGNTIYF. The chain employs TRBV12-3 or TRBV12-4 and TRBJ1-3; 10 nucleotides line up with TRBD1. CDR3 length equals 16 residues. V lost 7 bases and J lost 4; bases outside the gene matches: 10.

This clonotype showed up many times. The chain is built from TRBV7-6 and TRBJ2-1; 12 bases fit TRBD2. Trimming removed 5 bases from V and 0 bases from J; junction bases left unmatched: 14. There are 20 residues in the CDR3. Germline assignment: CDR1 SGHVS and CDR2 FNYEAQ. The CDR3 nucleotides are TGTGCCAGCAGCCCGAATCTAGCGGGAGGGACCTTGAGCTCCTACAATGAGCAGTTCTTC. Its translation: CASSPNLAGGTLSSYNEQFF.